The entry below describes one TCR beta chain. This CDR3 region has 17 residues. Per germline, CDR1 GTSNPN and CDR2 SVGIG (reference sequence). V gave up 6 bases and J gave up 0 bases; unmatched junction bases: 13. The study drew participants aged about 18 to 89 years from some 25 US areas. Cohort assignment relied on participant-reported clinical history. What the recovered Cohort 3 donors had was two negative PCRs, clearance, or symptom resolution. Libraries were prepared by immunoSEQ multiplex PCR; TCRdb keeps only in-frame clonotypes and omits some of them. The table has roughly 400,000 clones, under 90% seen once. The sample originates from a study of blood T cell repertoires in COVID-19. For the study at large: PBMCs, B-cell-depleted T cells, or T cells were the source of the cDNA or gDNA that made up the material.

The sequence was obtained from a woman aged 30 to 39 who had recovered from COVID-19. The V gene is TRBV30, the J gene TRBJ2-2, with TRBD2 matching 7 bases. Sequenced: PBMCs or T cells enriched from blood (not recorded which). The DNA of the CDR3 is TGTGCCTGCCCACGGCGGCGGGAGCGAACGAACACCGGGGAGCTGTTTTTT. This encodes CACPRRRERTNTGELFF.